This T cell receptor (beta chain) was recovered during a study of CD8 T cell repertoires and HIV-1 epitope variants. At the level of the study: Twenty-five autologous and known Gag and Nef epitope variant peptides each stimulated T cells separately. Epitopes were three Gag families plus Nef HW9 and YT9. Enriched T cells were co-cultured with equal numbers of autologous T cell-negative antigen-presenting cells. 1M T cells were kept uncultured as a baseline.

The repertoire was sequenced with immunoSEQ multiplex PCR; TCRdb's copy has only in-frame clones and lacks some. The data show 80,000 to 95,000 clones, around 75% seen once. There are 16 residues in the CDR3. V was pared by 0 bases and J by 4 bases, with 15 bases between. Germline V CDR1 and CDR2: MGHDK, SYGVNS. The sequence was obtained from a male donor with HIV. Source material: uncultured baseline CD8+ T cells from peripheral blood mononuclear cells (PBMCs). This chain uses TRBV25-1 with TRBJ1-2; TRBD1 might be the D (6 bases). CDR3 region: CASSEYAGGRGYGYTF. The CDR3 DNA is TGTGCCAGCAGTGAATATGCGGGGGGCCGTGGCTATGGCTACACCTTC.